This T cell receptor (beta chain) is drawn from a study of response to subunit inactivated influenza vaccine. There are a few counts of this clonotype. Antigen: not known. Whole-study results and caveats: The authors put forward the suggestion that each seasonal influenza vaccination may bring in only a limited number of new T cells.

TCRdb redid the calling of the RT-PCR reads with MiXCR, one entry per CDR3 protein. The sample shows 860,000 or so distinct CDR3 sequences, over 20% of them seen only once. The V and J ends lost 2 bases and 5 bases respectively, with 10 bases between them. The germline gives CDR1 DFQATT, CDR2 SNEGSKA (reference sequence). The CDR3 length is 13 residues. The sequence was obtained from a man between 45 and 60 years old who received an inactivated influenza vaccine. The sequenced sample was PBMCs from blood, obtained about 5 days after vaccination. The V call is TRBV20-1, the J call TRBJ2-1, with D possibly being TRBD2 (6 bases). For the CDR3, the DNA is TGCAGTGCTAGAAGCGGGCTAAACAATGAGCAGTTCTTC. It codes for CSARSGLNNEQFF.